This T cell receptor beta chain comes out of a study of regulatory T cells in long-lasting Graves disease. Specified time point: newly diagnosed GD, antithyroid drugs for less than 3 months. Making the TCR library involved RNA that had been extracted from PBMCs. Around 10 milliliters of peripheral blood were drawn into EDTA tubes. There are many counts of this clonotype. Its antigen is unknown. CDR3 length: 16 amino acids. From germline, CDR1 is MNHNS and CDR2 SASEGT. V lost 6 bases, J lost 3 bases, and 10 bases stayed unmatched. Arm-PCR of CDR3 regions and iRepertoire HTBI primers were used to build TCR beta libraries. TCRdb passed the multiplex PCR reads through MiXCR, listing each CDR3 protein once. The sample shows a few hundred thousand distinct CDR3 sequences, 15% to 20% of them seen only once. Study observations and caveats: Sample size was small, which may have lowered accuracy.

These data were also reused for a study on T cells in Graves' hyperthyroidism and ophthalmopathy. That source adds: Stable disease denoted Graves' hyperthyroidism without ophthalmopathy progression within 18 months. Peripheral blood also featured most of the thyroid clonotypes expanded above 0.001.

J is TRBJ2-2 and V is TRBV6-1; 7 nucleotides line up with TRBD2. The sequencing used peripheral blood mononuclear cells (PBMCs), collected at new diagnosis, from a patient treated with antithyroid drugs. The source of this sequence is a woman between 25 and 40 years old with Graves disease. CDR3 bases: TGTGCCAGCAGCCGCTGGGCGGGGGAATACACCGGGGAGCTGTTTTTT. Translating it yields CASSRWAGEYTGELFF.